Shown below are 5 T cell receptor beta chains from a single sample sequenced in a study of OX40 agonist ivuxolimab in advanced cancers. The protocol was immunoSEQ multiplex PCR, while the TCRdb copy is restricted to in-frame clones and leaves out a portion. Among 91,000 or so clones listed, roughly 95% were seen once. The sequences come from CD4+ or CD8+ T cells sorted from blood, collected in a trial of the OX40 agonist ivuxolimab. Receptors were obtained from an adult with an advanced solid tumor such as melanoma, head and neck, liver or kidney cancer.

The table lists this clone with a count of one. The sample contains more than one DNA sequence encoding this CDR3. V and J are TRBV6-5 and TRBJ2-1; D is perhaps TRBD1 (5 bases). V was shortened by 4 bases and J by 0 bases, with 10 bases between the two germline ends. Germline V gives CDR1 MNHEY, CDR2 SVGAGI. This CDR3 is 15 amino acids long. For the CDR3, the DNA is TGTGCCAGCAGTTTCACAGGTAGCTCCTACAATGAGCAGTTCTTC. This sequence encodes CASSFTGSSYNEQFF.

The chain joins TRBV19 to TRBJ2-2; D uncertain. This CDR3 comprises 14 residues. V shed 3 bases and J shed 0 bases, with 5 bases lying between them. CDR1 and CDR2 (germline): LNHDA, SQIVND (reference sequence). CDR3 protein: CASSMWTNTGELFF. The CDR3 DNA follows: TGTGCCAGTAGTATGTGGACGAACACCGGGGAGCTGTTTTTT.

The rearrangement uses TRBV28 and TRBJ1-5, with unresolved D. CDR1 is MDHEN, CDR2 SYDVKM, per germline. There are 11 residues in the CDR3. Trimming cost V 6 bases and J 9 bases, with 9 bases left between them. CDR3 region: CASSFRGPQHF. In DNA, the CDR3 is TGTGCCAGCAGCTTTCGAGGGCCCCAGCATTTT.

J is TRBJ1-6 and V is TRBV6-5; the D gene is possibly TRBD1 (5 bases). Germline loops: CDR1 MNHEY, CDR2 SVGAGI. The CDR3 sequence is 14 residues long. V lost 8 bases and J 2 bases, leaving 10 bases between the germline ends. As DNA, the CDR3 is TGTGCCAGCCAAAGGACAACCTATAATTCACCCCTCCACTTT. Amino acids: CASQRTTYNSPLHF.

This clone is a singleton in its sample. The rearrangement uses TRBV4-3 and TRBJ1-4, with 7 bases aligning to TRBD1. The trim removed 0 bases at V and 4 bases at J, leaving 5 bases unmatched. CDR3 size: 16 residues. The germline V gene encodes CDR1 LGHNA and CDR2 YSLEER. The CDR3 reads CASSQEGTAVNEKLFF. CDR3 DNA: TGCGCCAGCAGCCAAGAGGGGACAGCAGTTAATGAAAAACTGTTTTTT.